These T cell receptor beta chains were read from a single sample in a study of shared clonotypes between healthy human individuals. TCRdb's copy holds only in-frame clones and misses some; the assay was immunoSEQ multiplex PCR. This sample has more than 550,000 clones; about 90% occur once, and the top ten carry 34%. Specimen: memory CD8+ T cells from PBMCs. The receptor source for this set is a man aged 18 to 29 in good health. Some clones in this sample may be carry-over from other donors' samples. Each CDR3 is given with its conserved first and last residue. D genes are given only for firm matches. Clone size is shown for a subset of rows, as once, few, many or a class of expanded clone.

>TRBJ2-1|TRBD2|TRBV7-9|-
CASSQTTLAGHDNEQFF
TGTGCCAGCAGTCAAACCACACTAGCGGGGCACGACAATGAGCAGTTCTTC
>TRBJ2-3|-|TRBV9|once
CASSTGLTDTQYF
TGTGCCAGCAGCACCGGCCTCACAGATACGCAGTATTTT
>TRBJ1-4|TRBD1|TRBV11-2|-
CASSFRTGSSTNEKLFF
TGTGCCAGCAGCTTTCGGACAGGTTCATCAACTAATGAAAAACTGTTTTTT
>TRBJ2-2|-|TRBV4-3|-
CASSPWWGRSTGELFF
TGCGCCAGCAGCCCCTGGTGGGGGCGTAGCACCGGGGAGCTGTTTTTT
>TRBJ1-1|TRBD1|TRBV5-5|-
CASSLAGGTFLNTEAFF
TGTGCCAGCAGCTTGGCAGGGGGCACCTTCCTTAACACTGAAGCTTTCTTT
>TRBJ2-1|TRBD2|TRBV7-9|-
CASSLGRTSGLGNEQFF
TGTGCCAGCAGCTTAGGACGGACTAGCGGCTTAGGCAATGAGCAGTTCTTC
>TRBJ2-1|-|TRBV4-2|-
CASRDGYNEQFF
TGTGCCAGCCGGGACGGATACAATGAGCAGTTCTTC
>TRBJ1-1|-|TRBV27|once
CASRWGAITEAFF
TGTGCCAGCAGGTGGGGGGCGATCACTGAAGCTTTCTTT
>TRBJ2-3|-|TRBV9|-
CASGENSRDTQYF
TGTGCCAGCGGGGAAAATTCTAGAGATACGCAGTATTTT
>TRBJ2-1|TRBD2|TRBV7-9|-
CASSPISGVAYNEQFF
TGTGCCAGCAGCCCTATTAGCGGGGTTGCCTACAATGAGCAGTTCTTC
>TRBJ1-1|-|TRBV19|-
CASSIDPSHTEAFF
TGTGCCAGTAGTATAGATCCGAGCCACACTGAAGCTTTCTTT
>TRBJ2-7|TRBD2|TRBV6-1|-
CASSTRTSGAYEQYF
TGTGCCAGCAGCACAAGGACTAGCGGGGCCTACGAGCAGTACTTC
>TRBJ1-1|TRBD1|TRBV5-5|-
CASSLQRQGVTEAFF
TGTGCCAGCAGCTTGCAAAGACAGGGAGTGACTGAAGCTTTCTTT
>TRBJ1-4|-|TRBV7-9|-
CASSYQESATNEKLFF
TGTGCCAGCAGTTACCAGGAATCAGCAACTAATGAAAAACTGTTTTTT
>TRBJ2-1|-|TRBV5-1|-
CASSSVSTGAAYNEQFF
TGCGCCAGCAGCTCGGTCTCGACTGGGGCGGCTTACAATGAGCAGTTCTTC
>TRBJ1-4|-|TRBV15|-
CATSREYEKLFF
TGTGCCACCAGCAGAGAATATGAAAAACTGTTTTTT
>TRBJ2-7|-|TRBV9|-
CASSGDDRGYTEQYF
TGTGCCAGCAGCGGGGACGATCGGGGTTATACCGAGCAGTACTTC
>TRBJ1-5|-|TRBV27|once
CASSLLGSQPQHF
TGTGCCAGCAGTTTATTGGGGAGTCAGCCCCAGCATTTT
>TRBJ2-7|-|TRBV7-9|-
CASSLGGPGYEQYF
TGTGCCAGCAGCCTGGGGGGACCTGGGTACGAGCAGTACTTC
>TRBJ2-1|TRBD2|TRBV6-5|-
CASRLAGHFYNEQFF
TGTGCCAGCAGGCTAGCGGGGCACTTTTACAATGAGCAGTTCTTC
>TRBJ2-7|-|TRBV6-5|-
CASSYEGVYYEQYF
TGTGCCAGCAGTTACGAAGGGGTCTACTACGAGCAGTACTTC
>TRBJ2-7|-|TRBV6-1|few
CASSDGRASYEQYF
TGTGCCAGCAGTGATGGGCGGGCGTCCTACGAGCAGTACTTC
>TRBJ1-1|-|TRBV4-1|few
CASSQVRGYTEAFF
TGCGCCAGCAGCCAAGTTCGGGGCTACACTGAAGCTTTCTTT
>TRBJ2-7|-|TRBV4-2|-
CASSLTAGESYEQYF
TGTGCCAGCAGCTTAACCGCAGGGGAGTCCTACGAGCAGTACTTC
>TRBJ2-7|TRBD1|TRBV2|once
CASSYRDRDEQYF
TGTGCCAGCAGCTATCGGGACAGGGACGAGCAGTACTTC
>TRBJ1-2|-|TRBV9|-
CASSPSRSNYGYTF
TGTGCCAGCAGCCCCTCGAGGAGCAACTATGGCTACACCTTC
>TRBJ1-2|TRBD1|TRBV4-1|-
CASSQVKRDRAEGGYTF
TGCGCCAGCAGCCAAGTAAAACGTGACAGGGCGGAAGGAGGCTACACCTTC
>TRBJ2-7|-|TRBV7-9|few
CASSLDLVREQYF
TGTGCCAGCAGCTTAGACCTCGTGAGAGAGCAGTACTTC
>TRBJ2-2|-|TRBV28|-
CASSLEGGGELFF
TGTGCCAGCAGTCTTGAGGGGGGCGGGGAGCTGTTTTTT
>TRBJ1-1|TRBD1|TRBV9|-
CASSTGQASTEAFF
TGTGCCAGCAGCACGGGACAGGCGAGCACTGAAGCTTTCTTT
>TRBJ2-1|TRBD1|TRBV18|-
CASSPYTRGQVSYNEQFF
TGTGCCAGCTCCCCTTATACCCGGGGACAGGTTTCCTACAATGAGCAGTTCTTC
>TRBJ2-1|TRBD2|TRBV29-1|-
CSASPLWREAGNEQFF
TGCAGCGCATCCCCTCTCTGGCGGGAGGCGGGGAATGAGCAGTTCTTC
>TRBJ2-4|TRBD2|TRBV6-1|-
CASSEALLWIRGRHIQYF
TGTGCCAGCAGTGAAGCGCTTCTTTGGATTCGCGGGAGGCACATTCAGTACTTC
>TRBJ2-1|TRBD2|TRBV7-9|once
CASSLATSGSWDEQFF
TGTGCCAGCAGCTTAGCGACTAGCGGGAGTTGGGATGAGCAGTTCTTC
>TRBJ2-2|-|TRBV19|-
CASSIYRPRFTGELFF
TGTGCCAGTAGTATTTACAGACCTCGGTTCACCGGGGAGCTGTTTTTT
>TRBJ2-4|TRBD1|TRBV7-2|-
CASSFLRDSDPRYF
TGTGCCAGCAGCTTTCTACGGGACAGTGACCCCCGGTACTTC
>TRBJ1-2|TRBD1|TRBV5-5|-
CASSPRPGQGGYGYTF
TGTGCCAGCAGCCCGAGACCGGGACAGGGGGGCTATGGCTACACCTTC
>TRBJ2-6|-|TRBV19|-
CASSMGISGANVLTF
TGTGCCAGTAGTATGGGGATCTCTGGGGCCAACGTCCTGACTTTC
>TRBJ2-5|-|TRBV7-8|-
CASREGQLYQETQYF
TGTGCCAGCAGGGAGGGACAGTTGTACCAAGAGACCCAGTACTTC
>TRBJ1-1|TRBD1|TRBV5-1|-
CASKTQGVGEAFF
TGCGCCAGCAAAACGCAGGGGGTAGGTGAAGCTTTCTTT
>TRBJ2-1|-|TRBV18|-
CASSQQGGSRGFYNEQFF
TGTGCCAGCTCACAACAGGGTGGCAGTCGAGGATTCTACAATGAGCAGTTCTTC
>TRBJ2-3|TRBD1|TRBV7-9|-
CASSGQADTQYF
TGTGCCAGCAGCGGACAGGCAGATACGCAGTATTTT
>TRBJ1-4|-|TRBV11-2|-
CASSLRGPGPPPTNEKLFF
TGTGCCAGCAGCTTAAGGGGACCGGGACCGCCACCAACTAATGAAAAACTGTTTTTT